The 22 T cell receptor beta chains below all came from one sample that was sequenced in a study of neoadjuvant anti-PD-1 for oral cavity cancer. Time point here: after neoadjuvant nivolumab, at surgical resection. The protocol was immunoSEQ multiplex PCR, while the TCRdb copy is restricted to in-frame clones and leaves out a portion. The table records about 7,800 clones, approximately 67% of them present only once. Sequenced material: PBMCs, taken after nivolumab (anti-PD-1) treatment. The receptors shown here come from a person between 40 and 79 years old with oral cavity squamous cell carcinoma.

CDR3 DNA: TGTGCCAGCAGCTTAGGGGACAGGGCAGGTCAGCCCCAGCATTTT. Translation: CASSLGDRAGQPQHF. The chain employs TRBV7-2 and TRBJ1-5; 9 bases fit TRBD1. This CDR3 contains 15 residues. Per the germline V gene, CDR1 is SGHTA and CDR2 is FQGNSA. J was trimmed by 6 bases and V by 1 base; bases with no gene match: 4.

The chain uses TRBV18 and TRBJ2-7, with 12 bases aligning to TRBD1. The CDR3 covers 15 residues. V dropped 3 bases and J dropped 5; count of bases not matched to a gene: 5. CDR1 KGHSH and CDR2 LQKENI come from the germline V gene. CDR3 loop: CASSPRDRGLDEQYF. As DNA, the CDR3 is TGTGCCAGCTCACCCCGGGACAGGGGGCTCGACGAGCAGTACTTC.

This chain joins TRBV30 and TRBJ1-4; 9 bases line up with TRBD1. Trimming cost V 3 bases and J 7 bases; bases outside gene matches: 12. The CDR3 runs 16 residues. Germline V lookup: CDR1 GTSNPN, CDR2 SVGIG (reference sequence). The CDR3 protein is CAWSRPGTGIGEKLFF. The CDR3 DNA is TGTGCCTGGAGCCGTCCCGGGACAGGGATCGGTGAAAAACTGTTTTTT.

V gene TRBV19 combines with J gene TRBJ2-5; a weak D match, TRBD1 (5 bases). The V end lost 3 bases, the J end lost 3 bases, and 8 bases lay between the germline ends. Germline lookup yields CDR1 LNHDA and CDR2 SQIVND (reference sequence). The CDR3 extends over 13 amino acids. The CDR3 protein is CASSIGAKETQYF. The CDR3 nucleotides are TGTGCCAGTAGTATTGGGGCGAAAGAGACCCAGTACTTC.

The chain is built from TRBV11-2 and TRBJ2-3; tentative D call: TRBD2 (5 bases). This CDR3 comprises 14 residues. The germline V and J ends were trimmed by 5 bases and 5 bases, with 14 bases remaining between them. CDR1 and CDR2 from the germline V gene are SGHAT and FQNNGV. CDR3 nucleotides: TGTGCCAGCAGCCCATGGGAGCTGAGAGATACGCAGTATTTT. Translation: CASSPWELRDTQYF.

The chain links TRBV10-3 to TRBJ1-2; the D is unclear. The germline V and J ends were trimmed by 3 bases and 4 bases, with 12 bases remaining between them. Germline V gene sequence: CDR1 ENHRY, CDR2 SYGVKD. The length of the CDR3 is 14 residues. CDR3 DNA sequence: TGTGCCATCAGTGACGGGCAGCTGGGCTATGGCTACACCTTC. Amino acid sequence: CAISDGQLGYGYTF.

The rearrangement links TRBV6-4 to TRBJ2-3; 11 positions agree with TRBD2. This CDR3 comprises 15 residues. The trim removed 1 base at V and 4 bases at J, leaving 1 base unmatched. Per germline, CDR1 MRHNA and CDR2 SNTAGT. CDR3 bases: TGTGCCAGCAGTGACTTAGCGGGGGGGCCAGATACGCAGTATTTT. Translation: CASSDLAGGPDTQYF.

V is TRBV7-2 and J is TRBJ1-1, with unresolved D. The germline V gene has CDR1 SGHTA and CDR2 FQGNSA. Trimming removed 5 bases at V and 1 base at J, with 17 bases between. This CDR3 spans 16 amino acids. CDR3 sequence reads: CASSRERPQSNTEAFF. The DNA for the CDR3 is TGTGCCAGCAGCCGAGAACGGCCACAGTCGAACACTGAAGCTTTCTTT.

Only one count was recorded for this clone. This chain links TRBV5-1 with TRBJ2-4; weak D call: TRBD2 (6 bases). This CDR3 contains 15 residues. Germline loops: CDR1 SGHRS, CDR2 YFSETQ. Trimming removed 7 bases at V and 6 bases at J, with 20 bases between. DNA for the CDR3: TGCGCCAGCTCCCAAGCAGCAGGACTATTAAACATTCAGTACTTC. It encodes CASSQAAGLLNIQYF.

The J gene is TRBJ2-7, the V gene TRBV30; possibly TRBD1 or TRBD2 for D (6 bases each). Between the trimmed V and J ends, which lost 4 bases and 1 base, there was a span of 8 bases. There are 12 residues in the CDR3. CDR1 and CDR2 from the germline V gene are GTSNPN and SVGIG (reference sequence). CDR3 sequence (DNA): TGTGCCTGGACGGGGGCATCCTACGAGCAGTACTTC. Translating gives CAWTGASYEQYF.

The rearrangement joins TRBV6-1 to TRBJ1-2; D might be TRBD1 (5 bases). Germline loops: CDR1 MNHNS, CDR2 SASEGT. CDR3 length equals 12 residues. V lost 2 bases and J 6 bases, leaving 7 bases between the germline ends. CDR3 protein: CASSERGDGYTF. The CDR3 nucleotides are TGTGCCAGCAGTGAAAGGGGCGATGGCTACACCTTC.

This chain joins TRBV4-3 and TRBJ2-2; D unresolved. This CDR3 has 16 residues. V lost 0 bases and J 2 bases, leaving 10 bases between the germline ends. The germline V gene has CDR1 LGHNA and CDR2 YSLEER. This CDR3 reads CASSQDTGHNTGELFF. The CDR3 nucleotides read TGCGCCAGCAGCCAAGATACGGGCCACAACACCGGGGAGCTGTTTTTT.

The V call is TRBV5-6, the J call TRBJ2-5; D not resolved. Germline CDR1 SGHDT, CDR2 YYEEEE. Trimming pared 0 bases from V and 4 bases from J, leaving 1 base between. The CDR3 spans 11 residues. CDR3 sequence (DNA): TGTGCCAGCAGCTTGGTAGAGACCCAGTACTTC. It codes for CASSLVETQYF.

The rearrangement uses TRBV5-1 and TRBJ2-7, with 7 bases lining up with TRBD2. The V gene end was trimmed by 4 bases and the J gene end by 2 bases; junction bases not matched to a gene: 3. The germline CDR1 and CDR2 sequences are SGHRS and YFSETQ. The CDR3 runs 13 residues. In DNA, the CDR3 is TGCGCCAGCAGCGGGACTACGGCCTACGAGCAGTACTTC. Its translation: CASSGTTAYEQYF.

V usage is TRBV18 and J usage is TRBJ2-7, with D possibly being TRBD1 (6 bases). The CDR3 loop spans 14 amino acids. CDR1 KGHSH and CDR2 LQKENI come from the germline V gene. Trimming shortened V by 6 bases and J by 0 bases, and 12 bases separated the two germline ends. Written as DNA, the CDR3 is TGTGCCAGCTCGAGCGACAGGAGCTCCTACGAGCAGTACTTC. This codes for CASSSDRSSYEQYF.

This chain joins TRBV5-6 and TRBJ1-2, with 9 positions matching TRBD1. The CDR3 contains 13 residues. Germline-derived CDR1 and CDR2 are SGHDT and YYEEEE. J lost 8 bases, V lost 4 bases, and 6 bases had no gene match. The CDR3 sequence is CASSRDRVGGYTF. CDR3 nucleotides: TGTGCCAGCAGCCGGGACAGGGTTGGGGGCTACACCTTC.

As DNA, the CDR3 is TGTGCCAGCAGCTTGGGGGGATATAGGCCCCAGCATTTT. Translation gives CASSLGGYRPQHF. The chain links TRBV7-2 to TRBJ1-5; weak D call: TRBD1 (5 bases). V was trimmed by 3 bases and J by 9 bases, leaving 12 bases between them. The CDR3 runs 13 residues. Germline V gene data show CDR1 as SGHTA and CDR2 as FQGNSA. The variable domain in full, completed from reference TRBV7-2 and TRBJ1-5, reads GAGVSQSPSNKVTEKGKDVELRCDPISGHTALYWYRQSLGQGLEFLIYFQGNSAPDKSGLPSDRFSAERTGGSVSTLTIQRTQQEDSAVYLCASSLGGYRPQHFGDGTRLSIL.

The rearrangement joins TRBV30 to TRBJ2-7; D unclear. The V gene lost 5 bases and the J gene lost 0 bases, with 8 bases spanning the gap. The CDR3 loop spans 12 amino acids. CDR1 and CDR2 from the germline V gene are GTSNPN and SVGIG (reference sequence). CDR3 bases: TGTGCCTGGTCCTCCGACTCCTACGAGCAGTACTTC. This codes for CAWSSDSYEQYF.

The chain has TRBV10-3 and TRBJ2-1, with 15 bases fitting TRBD2. J lost 6 bases, V lost 3 bases, and 12 bases had no gene match. The germline V gene encodes CDR1 ENHRY and CDR2 SYGVKD. The CDR3 is 19 amino acids. The CDR3 DNA is TGTGCCATCAGTGATCGGACTAGCGGGGGGGTCTTGGCGATCAATGAGCAGTTCTTC. Translated, it gives CAISDRTSGGVLAINEQFF.

This clone has just a few counts. Here the CDR3 DNA reads TGTGCCAGCAATAAAGTTGGCGCCCGAGGCGATCAGCCCCAGCATTTT. Translation: CASNKVGARGDQPQHF. The J gene is TRBJ1-5, the V gene TRBV2, with D unclear. V lost 7 bases, J lost 5 bases, and 21 bases lay in between. The CDR3 spans 16 residues. Germline V lookup: CDR1 SNHLY, CDR2 FYNNEI.

V is TRBV13 and J is TRBJ2-2, with D uncertain. In germline, CDR1 is PRHDT, CDR2 FYEKMQ (reference sequence). The V and J ends lost 5 bases and 6 bases respectively, with 7 bases between them. This CDR3 comprises 12 residues. CDR3 in DNA: TGTGCCAGCAGCCCCCTTTCCGGGGAGCTGTTTTTT. Its translation is CASSPLSGELFF.

The chain combines TRBV9 with TRBJ2-7; 11 bases agree with TRBD1. The J segment lost 3 bases and the V segment lost 6 bases, leaving 5 bases of the junction unmatched. The germline V gene encodes CDR1 SGDLS and CDR2 YYNGEE. The CDR3 covers 14 residues. The CDR3 nucleotides read TGTGCCAGCACCGCCGGGACAGGGGGCTACGAGCAGTACTTC. It is translated as CASTAGTGGYEQYF.